Presented here are 7 T cell receptor beta chains from one specimen sequenced in a study of Ad26.COV2.S vaccination and SARS-CoV-2 variants. Here immunoSEQ multiplex PCR was the method, and the copy in TCRdb shows in-frame clones only, minus some. This sample has some 39,000 clones, with approximately 83% found just once. The specimen comprised peripheral blood, sampled after recovery from COVID-19. Receptor source: a human donor who had recovered from COVID-19.

The chain uses TRBV10-3 and TRBJ1-2; D is perhaps TRBD1 (5 bases). The germline CDR1 and CDR2 sequences are ENHRY and SYGVKD. V was shortened by 4 bases and J by 5 bases, with 20 bases between the two germline ends. The CDR3 totals 16 residues. Here the CDR3 reads CAISGNLGPSSYGYTF. The CDR3 DNA reads as TGTGCCATCAGTGGAAACCTGGGACCGTCGTCATATGGCTACACCTTC.

V is TRBV15 and J is TRBJ2-5; 7 bases fit TRBD1. The CDR3 is 14 amino acids. CDR1 LNHNV and CDR2 YYDKDF come from the germline V gene (reference sequence). The V segment lost 5 bases and the J segment 3 bases; nucleotides outside the gene matches: 6. DNA for the CDR3: TGTGCCACCAGCCTGCCCGGGACAGAAGAGACCCAGTACTTC. The encoded protein is CATSLPGTEETQYF.

CDR3 region: CASSPSTYGYTF. The DNA for the CDR3 is TGTGCCAGCAGCCCCTCAACCTATGGCTACACCTTC. The rearrangement links TRBV3-1 (or the pseudogene TRBV3-2) to TRBJ1-2; D call uncertain. In germline, CDR1 is LGHDT, CDR2 YNNKEL (reference sequence). The CDR3 sequence is 12 residues long. The V and J ends lost 4 bases and 4 bases respectively, with 7 bases between them.

The V and J genes are TRBV6-5 and TRBJ2-7; 8 bases line up with TRBD2. The germline V gene encodes CDR1 MNHEY and CDR2 SVGAGI. Germline trimming cut 5 bases from V and 2 bases from J; bases unmatched to any gene: 5. The CDR3 covers 14 residues. CDR3 sequence reads: CASSQTSGPYEQYF. In DNA form, the CDR3 reads TGTGCCAGCAGTCAAACTAGCGGTCCCTACGAGCAGTACTTC.

This chain links TRBV12-3 or TRBV12-4 with TRBJ2-5; the D is unclear. CDR3 length equals 13 residues. V was clipped by 3 bases and J by 2 bases, with 7 bases between them. The CDR3 DNA follows: TGTGCCAGCAGTTTCAAGGTTCAAGAGACCCAGTACTTC. Protein product: CASSFKVQETQYF.

The V gene is TRBV7-9, the J gene TRBJ2-3; 7 bases match TRBD2. J lost 5 bases, V lost 0 bases, and 8 bases had no gene match. Germline V lookup: CDR1 SEHNR, CDR2 FQNEAQ (reference sequence). The CDR3 loop spans 16 amino acids. The CDR3 region is CASSLALLADGDTQYF. CDR3 coding DNA: TGTGCCAGCAGCTTAGCTCTCCTAGCGGACGGAGATACGCAGTATTTT.

The chain recombines TRBV24-1 with TRBJ2-7; 7 bases fit TRBD2. CDR1 is KGHDR and CDR2 is SFDVKD in the germline V gene. The CDR3 contains 14 residues. V was pared by 5 bases and J by 3 bases, with 6 bases of the junction left unmatched. The CDR3 is CATSGGGGLYEQYF. As DNA, the CDR3 is TGTGCCACCAGTGGCGGGGGAGGCCTCTACGAGCAGTACTTC.